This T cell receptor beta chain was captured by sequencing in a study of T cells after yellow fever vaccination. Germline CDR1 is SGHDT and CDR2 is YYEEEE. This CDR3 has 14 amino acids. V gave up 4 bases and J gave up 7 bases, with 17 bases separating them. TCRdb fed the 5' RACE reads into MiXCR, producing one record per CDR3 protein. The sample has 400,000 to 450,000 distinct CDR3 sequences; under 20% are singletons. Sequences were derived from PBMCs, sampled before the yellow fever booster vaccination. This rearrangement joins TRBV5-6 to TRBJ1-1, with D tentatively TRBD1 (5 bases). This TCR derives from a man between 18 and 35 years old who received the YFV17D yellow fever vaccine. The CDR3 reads CASSDDAGYGEAFF. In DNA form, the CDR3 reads TGTGCCAGCAGCGACGATGCAGGGTATGGTGAAGCTTTCTTT.